These 21 T cell receptor beta chains came from one sample sequenced in a study of blood T cells in healthy people across ages. Sample-barcoded 5' priming and a J-beta primer mix drove a second PCR of about 7 to 11 cycles. TCRdb passed the 5' RACE reads through MiXCR, listing each CDR3 protein once. The table has approximately 810,000 distinct CDR3 sequences, 29% seen once. The specimen was blood. All receptors derive from an elderly woman in good health.

This clonotype was observed at least ten times. The gene calls are TRBV7-2 and TRBJ2-1; 10 bases are a match to TRBD2. J lost 4 bases, V lost 1 base, and 4 bases had no gene match. The germline CDR1 and CDR2 sequences are SGHTA and FQGNSA. There are 16 residues in the CDR3. The CDR3 region is CASSLGSGGAYNEQFF. CDR3 nucleotides: TGTGCCAGCAGCTTAGGGAGCGGGGGGGCGTACAATGAGCAGTTCTTC.

V and J are TRBV20-1 and TRBJ2-2, with D perhaps matching TRBD2 (5 bases). Germline loops: CDR1 DFQATT, CDR2 SNEGSKA (reference sequence). The V end lost 0 bases, the J end lost 3 bases, and 11 bases lay between the germline ends. The CDR3 is made up of 15 amino acids. The DNA for the CDR3 is TGCAGTGCTAGAGATAGCCTAGCAGACACCGGGGAGCTGTTTTTT. Translation gives CSARDSLADTGELFF.

This clonotype was counted many times. The J gene is TRBJ1-6, the V gene TRBV7-2; a possible D gene is TRBD1 (6 bases). CDR3 length: 15 amino acids. Germline V gene sequence: CDR1 SGHTA, CDR2 FQGNSA. Between the trimmed V and J ends, which lost 3 bases and 9 bases, there was a span of 15 bases. The CDR3 protein is CASSLGGGRTSPLHF. The CDR3 DNA follows: TGTGCCAGCAGCTTGGGCGGGGGGCGAACTTCACCCCTCCACTTT.

The chain carries TRBV7-8 and TRBJ2-2, with TRBD2 matching 12 bases. Germline V lookup: CDR1 SGHVS, CDR2 FQNEAQ. V lost 6 bases to trimming and J lost 3 bases; unmatched junction nucleotides: 2. This CDR3 region has 15 residues. CDR3 in amino acids: CASRRLAGDTGELFF. CDR3 bases: TGTGCCAGCAGAAGACTAGCGGGGGACACCGGGGAGCTGTTTTTT.

V usage is TRBV2 and J usage is TRBJ2-1, with D maybe TRBD2 (5 bases). The V end lost 0 bases, the J end lost 7 bases, and 22 bases lay between the germline ends. Germline assignment: CDR1 SNHLY and CDR2 FYNNEI. CDR3 size: 18 residues. The CDR3 sequence: CASSEATEGPREENEQFF. CDR3 DNA sequence: TGTGCCAGCAGTGAAGCGACTGAAGGTCCCCGGGAAGAAAATGAGCAGTTCTTC.

This clonotype was seen more than once but under ten times. The rearrangement uses TRBV6-5 and TRBJ1-5, with TRBD1 as a possible D gene (5 bases). The V end lost 6 bases, the J end lost 0 bases, and 12 bases lay between the germline ends. This CDR3 contains 15 residues. Germline V gives CDR1 MNHEY, CDR2 SVGAGI. The DNA of the CDR3 is TGTGCCAGCAGCCCGGGACTGAATAGCAATCAGCCCCAGCATTTT. It yields the protein CASSPGLNSNQPQHF.

The J gene is TRBJ1-2, the V gene TRBV7-9, with D possibly being TRBD1 (6 bases). The germline V and J ends were trimmed by 4 bases and 7 bases, with 16 bases remaining between them. The CDR3 totals 14 residues. Germline V gene sequence: CDR1 SEHNR, CDR2 FQNEAQ (reference sequence). This chain's CDR3 is CASSSRGGGSGYTF. CDR3 DNA sequence: TGTGCCAGCAGCTCACGGGGAGGGGGAAGTGGCTACACCTTC.

This clonotype was seen ten or more times. The J gene is TRBJ1-2, the V gene TRBV3-1; possible D gene TRBD1, 6 bases. CDR3 length: 14 amino acids. V lost 0 bases and J lost 3, with 8 bases in between. Germline CDR1 LGHDT, CDR2 YNNKEL (reference sequence). The CDR3 region has the DNA TGTGCCAGCAGCCAAGAGGACAGATACTATGGCTACACCTTC. As protein: CASSQEDRYYGYTF.

This clonotype was picked up many times. The J gene is TRBJ2-7, the V gene TRBV7-2; no firm D call. CDR1 is SGHTA, CDR2 FQGNSA, per germline. The CDR3 length is 16 residues. The germline V and J ends were trimmed by 1 base and 0 bases, with 13 bases remaining between them. In DNA form, the CDR3 reads TGTGCCAGCAGCTTAGAAGGGCCAGCGTCCTCCTACGAGCAGTACTTC. Its translation: CASSLEGPASSYEQYF.

CDR3 sequence reads: CASSQGPARSYEQYF. Written as DNA, the CDR3 is TGTGCCAGCAGCCAAGGCCCTGCAAGGTCCTACGAGCAGTACTTC. This chain joins TRBV3-1 and TRBJ2-7; no clear D gene. CDR3 size: 15 residues. Per germline, CDR1 LGHDT and CDR2 YNNKEL (reference sequence). Trimming took off 1 base at V and 1 base at J, with 11 bases between the two ends.

This clonotype was counted between two and nine times. J is TRBJ2-2 and V is TRBV7-2; 7 bases are a match to TRBD1. The CDR3 loop spans 16 amino acids. V trimming: 0 bases; J trimming: 4 bases; junction bases outside the gene matches: 5. Germline values: CDR1 SGHTA, CDR2 FQGNSA. CDR3 protein: CASSLATGSGTGELFF. For the CDR3, the DNA is TGTGCCAGCAGCTTAGCGACAGGGTCGGGCACCGGGGAGCTGTTTTTT.

This chain links TRBV4-3 with TRBJ2-3; TRBD2 aligns across 11 bases. The V and J ends lost 0 bases and 7 bases, in that order; junction bases with no gene match: 9. This CDR3 is 17 amino acids long. Germline V gives CDR1 LGHNA, CDR2 YSLEER. The CDR3 spells CASSQDRFSGGANTQYF. The CDR3 nucleotides are TGCGCCAGCAGCCAAGATCGCTTTAGCGGGGGGGCAAATACGCAGTATTTT.

This clonotype was seen a few times. The chain is built from TRBV2 and TRBJ2-2; 9 nucleotides align to TRBD2. Germline CDR1 SNHLY, CDR2 FYNNEI. This CDR3 is built from 16 residues. V lost 2 bases to trimming and J lost 0 bases; unmatched junction nucleotides: 1. CDR3 coding DNA: TGTGCCAGCAGTGAAAGCGGGGGGCCGAACACCGGGGAGCTGTTTTTT. Translated, it gives CASSESGGPNTGELFF.

The chain joins TRBV5-1 to TRBJ1-3; possible D gene TRBD1, 5 bases. Trimming removed 7 bases from V and 0 bases from J, with 14 bases in between. CDR1 is SGHRS and CDR2 is YFSETQ in the germline V gene. The CDR3 is 15 amino acids. The CDR3 DNA sequence: TGCGCCAGCCTGACGGGACGGAACTCTGGAAACACCATATATTTT. Translating it yields CASLTGRNSGNTIYF. The full variable domain, completed using reference TRBV5-1 and TRBJ1-3, is KAGVTQTPRYLIKTRGQQVTLSCSPISGHRSVSWYQQTPGQGLQFLFEYFSETQRNKGNFPGRFSGRQFSNSRSEMNVSTLELGDSALYLCASLTGRNSGNTIYFGEGSWLTVV.

This clonotype was found many times. The chain couples TRBV28 to TRBJ1-2, with D uncertain. Germline CDR1 and CDR2: MDHEN and SYDVKM. Between the trimmed V and J ends, which lost 1 base and 4 bases, there was a span of 4 bases. The CDR3 spans 12 residues. CDR3 sequence: CASSLSVYGYTF. CDR3 nucleotides: TGTGCCAGCAGTTTATCAGTCTATGGCTACACCTTC.

This clonotype was observed a few times. CDR3 amino acids: CASSFSRGSTGGPLHF. CDR3 nucleotides: TGTGCCAGCAGCTTCTCAAGGGGCAGTACCGGGGGACCCCTCCACTTT. The chain employs TRBV5-5 and TRBJ1-6; D possibly corresponds to TRBD1 (5 bases). V was clipped by 2 bases and J by 12 bases, with 21 bases between them. There are 16 residues in the CDR3. Germline V lookup: CDR1 SGHKS, CDR2 YYEKEE (reference sequence).

This clonotype was detected ten times or more. The gene calls are TRBV7-2 and TRBJ2-3, with D possibly matching TRBD2 (5 bases). CDR3 length equals 14 residues. Germline CDR1 is SGHTA and CDR2 is FQGNSA. Deletions cut 3 bases from V and 4 bases from J, with 11 bases between. CDR3 protein: CASSFRGSADTQYF. The DNA of the CDR3 is TGTGCCAGCAGCTTTCGGGGTAGCGCAGATACGCAGTATTTT.

This sequence joins TRBV18 and TRBJ2-7; possibly TRBD1 or TRBD2 for D (5 bases each). V dropped 0 bases and J dropped 0 bases, with 12 bases sitting between them. The CDR3 is 16 residues long. Germline values: CDR1 KGHSH, CDR2 LQKENI. CDR3 sequence: CASSPPGVGDSYEQYF. Written as DNA, the CDR3 is TGTGCCAGCTCACCACCCGGGGTAGGGGACTCCTACGAGCAGTACTTC.

In the case of this clonotype: This may come from a read error, since a much larger clone is one base off. The rearrangement links TRBV5-1 to TRBJ1-1; 9 bases map to TRBD1. V was pared by 3 bases and J by 6 bases, with 6 bases of the junction left unmatched. CDR1 is SGHRS, CDR2 YFSETQ, per germline. The CDR3 totals 14 residues. The CDR3 loop is CASSWEGQGSEAFF. The CDR3 DNA reads TGCGCCAGCAGCTGGGAGGGACAGGGTTCTGAAGCTTTCTTT.

V is TRBV27 and J is TRBJ1-4; 8 bases map to TRBD1. Germline loops: CDR1 MNHEY, CDR2 SMNVEV (reference sequence). The CDR3 runs 15 residues. The V segment lost 4 bases and the J segment 8 bases; nucleotides outside the gene matches: 9. The CDR3 here is CASSSGGWVSEKLFF. DNA of the CDR3: TGTGCCAGCAGTTCAGGGGGCTGGGTATCCGAAAAACTGTTTTTT.

This clonotype was picked up many times. The chain uses TRBV12-3 or TRBV12-4 and TRBJ2-7; the match to TRBD1 covers 10 bases. CDR3 length equals 15 residues. V was clipped by 5 bases and J by 3 bases; unmatched bases: 7. The CDR3 DNA is TGTGCCAGCAGTCGTCCGGGACAGGGGCACTACGAGCAGTACTTC. It specifies CASSRPGQGHYEQYF.